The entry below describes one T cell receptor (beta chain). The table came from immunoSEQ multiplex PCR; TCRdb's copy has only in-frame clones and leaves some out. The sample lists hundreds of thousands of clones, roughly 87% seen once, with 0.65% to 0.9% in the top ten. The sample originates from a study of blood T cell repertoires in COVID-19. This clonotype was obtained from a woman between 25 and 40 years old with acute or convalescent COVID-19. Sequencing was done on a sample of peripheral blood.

For the CDR3, the DNA is TGTGCCAGCAGTCCGAACCTAGCGGGAGGGCTGAGGAATGAGCAGTTCTTC. It translates to CASSPNLAGGLRNEQFF. The genes are TRBV5-4 and TRBJ2-1, with TRBD2 identical over 12 bases. The trim removed 5 bases at V and 7 bases at J, leaving 13 bases unmatched. The germline V gene encodes CDR1 SGHNT and CDR2 YYREEE (reference sequence). The CDR3 length is 17 residues.